In its sample, the clone carrying this TCR beta chain was seen many times. This sample is drawn from a study of CD8 T cells in ankylosing spondylitis. Via MiXCR, TCRdb re-called the 5' RACE reads, giving one row per CDR3 protein. The sample has 160,000 or so distinct CDR3 sequences; approximately 10% are singletons. This CDR3 contains 13 residues. Germline CDR1 reads SGHDN; CDR2 reads FVKESK. V was pared by 6 bases and J by 4 bases, with 0 bases of the junction left unmatched. This TCR derives from a female donor with ankylosing spondylitis or in good health (not recorded which). Specimen: blood, either unsorted or a sorted T cell fraction (not recorded which). The chain combines TRBV14 with TRBJ2-1; 10 bases align to TRBD2. CDR3 protein: CASRLAGYNEQFF. The DNA of the CDR3 is TGTGCCAGCAGACTAGCGGGGTACAATGAGCAGTTCTTC.